This T cell receptor (beta chain) was recovered during a study of human thymus T cells. Sequencing was performed with immunoSEQ multiplex PCR; in TCRdb, only in-frame clones are kept and a portion is missing. The table lists tens of thousands of clones, approximately 95% of them singletons, with roughly 5.6% in the top ten. CDR1 MDHEN and CDR2 SYDVKM come from the germline V gene. The CDR3 totals 12 residues. The germline V and J ends were trimmed by 2 bases and 5 bases, with 4 bases remaining between them. Sequencing input: blood. This sequence joins TRBV28 and TRBJ1-5, with D unclear. The clonotype comes from a boy under two years old with a congenital heart defect but otherwise immunologically healthy. CDR3 in DNA: TGTGCCAGCAGTTTAAGGGATCAGCCCCAGCATTTT. Its protein product is CASSLRDQPQHF.